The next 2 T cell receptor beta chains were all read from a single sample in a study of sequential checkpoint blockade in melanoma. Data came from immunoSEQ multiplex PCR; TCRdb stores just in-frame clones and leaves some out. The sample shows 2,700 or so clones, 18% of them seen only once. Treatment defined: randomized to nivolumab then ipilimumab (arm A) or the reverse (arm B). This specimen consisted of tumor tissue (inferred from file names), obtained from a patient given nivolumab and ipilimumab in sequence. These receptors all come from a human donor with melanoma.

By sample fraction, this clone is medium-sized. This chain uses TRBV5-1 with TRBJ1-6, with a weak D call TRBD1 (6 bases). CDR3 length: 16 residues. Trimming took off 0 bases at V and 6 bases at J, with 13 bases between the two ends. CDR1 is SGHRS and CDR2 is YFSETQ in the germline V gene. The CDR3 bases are TGCGCCAGCAGCTTGGCCTGGGGCAGGGGTAATTCACCCCTCCACTTT. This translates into CASSLAWGRGNSPLHF. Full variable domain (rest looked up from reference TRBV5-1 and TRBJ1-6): KAGVTQTPRYLIKTRGQQVTLSCSPISGHRSVSWYQQTPGQGLQFLFEYFSETQRNKGNFPGRFSGRQFSNSRSEMNVSTLELGDSALYLCASSLAWGRGNSPLHFGNGTRLTVT.

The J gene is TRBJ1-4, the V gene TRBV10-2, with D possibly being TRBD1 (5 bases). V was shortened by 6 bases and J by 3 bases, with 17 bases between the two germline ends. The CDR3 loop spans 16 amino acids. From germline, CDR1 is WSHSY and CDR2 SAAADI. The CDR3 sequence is CASSPRTRGPNEKLFF. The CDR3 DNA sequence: TGCGCCAGCAGCCCCAGGACCCGGGGCCCTAATGAAAAACTGTTTTTT.